Listed below are T cell receptor beta chains from one sample, sequenced in a study of regulatory T cells in long-lasting Graves disease. One entry per CDR3 protein, called by TCRdb with MiXCR from the multiplex PCR reads. Here the sample spans some 450,000 distinct CDR3 sequences, about a sixth being singletons. This sample also belongs to another study, concerning T cells in Graves' hyperthyroidism and ophthalmopathy.

Here the sequenced sample was peripheral blood mononuclear cells (PBMCs), taken at new diagnosis, from a patient treated with antithyroid drugs. The receptors derive from a woman between 25 and 40 years old with Graves disease. The CDR3 runs from the conserved cysteine through the conserved F or W. Each record gives: clone size, D gene, J gene, V gene, CDR3 DNA, CDR3 protein. D genes are given only for firm matches. A row's size may be missing; if present it is once, few, many or a size class.

many,TRBD1,TRBJ1-1,TRBV6-1,TGTGCCAGCACGATTTCTGGGGGACAGCGTCTTACTGAAGCTTTCTTT,CASTISGGQRLTEAFF
many,TRBD1,TRBJ2-4,TRBV12-3/TRBV12-4,TGTGCCAGCAGTCCACAGGGGACCAAAAACATTCAGTACTTC,CASSPQGTKNIQYF
many,NA,TRBJ2-5,TRBV12-3/TRBV12-4,TGTGCCAGCAGCCCGACTCTAACAAAGACCCAGTACTTC,CASSPTLTKTQYF
many,TRBD2,TRBJ2-1,TRBV30,TGTGCCTGGAGAGGTCTAGCGGGAGTAAATGAGCAGTTCTTC,CAWRGLAGVNEQFF
many,NA,TRBJ2-4,TRBV12-3/TRBV12-4,TGTGCCAGCAGCTTCCGTATATCTTCAGGGGACATTCAGTACTTC,CASSFRISSGDIQYF
many,TRBD2,TRBJ2-6,TRBV3-1,TGTGCCAGCAGCTATGGGACTAGCGGGACTGGGGCCAACGTCCTGACTTTC,CASSYGTSGTGANVLTF
many,TRBD2,TRBJ2-3,TRBV4-3,TGCGCCAGCAGCCAAGATGGTTCGGCGGGAGGGACAGATACGCAGTATTTT,CASSQDGSAGGTDTQYF
many,NA,TRBJ1-1,TRBV3-1,TGTGCCAGCAGCGGGGTAACTGAAGCTTTCTTT,CASSGVTEAFF
NA,NA,TRBJ1-2,TRBV12-3/TRBV12-4,TGTGCCAGCAGTTTGGTTGGGCCGGCGTATGGCTACACCTTC,CASSLVGPAYGYTF
NA,TRBD1,TRBJ1-3,TRBV6-2/TRBV6-3,TGTGCCAGCAGTTACTCCGGGACAGGATACCGTAACTCTGGAAACACCATATATTTT,CASSYSGTGYRNSGNTIYF
NA,TRBD2,TRBJ2-3,TRBV24-1,TGTGCCACCAGTGATGATAGCGGGTTTTCGGGTCTCTTCACAGATACGCAGTATTTT,CATSDDSGFSGLFTDTQYF
many,NA,TRBJ2-5,TRBV6-1,TGTGCCAGCACCTCGGCTCAGGCGGGAGAGACCCAGTACTTC,CASTSAQAGETQYF
few,NA,TRBJ1-1,TRBV4-1,TGCGCCAGCAGCCTTCTTGTCTCGGGGACATCGAACACTGAAGCTTTCTTT,CASSLLVSGTSNTEAFF
many,NA,TRBJ2-7,TRBV9,TGTGCCAGCAGCCCCAGGAGGCACGATCCCTACGAGCAGTACTTC,CASSPRRHDPYEQYF
NA,NA,TRBJ2-5,TRBV6-1,TGTGCCAGCAGCCCCTCGAGACAAACTCGAAAAGAGACCCAGTACTTC,CASSPSRQTRKETQYF
many,NA,TRBJ1-4,TRBV2,TGTGCCAGCAGTGAGAGGACCGGGAATGAAAAACTGTTTTTT,CASSERTGNEKLFF
once,TRBD2,TRBJ2-1,TRBV7-2,TGTGCCAGCAGCTCCGGACTAGCGGGAGGGCCCGAGCAGTTCTTC,CASSSGLAGGPEQFF
NA,TRBD2,TRBJ2-1,TRBV29-1,TGCAGCGTTGTGCCCTTACTAGCGGGAGCTCATAGTGAGCAGTTCTTC,CSVVPLLAGAHSEQFF
many,TRBD1,TRBJ1-5,TRBV6-1,TGTGCCAGCAGTCCGGGACAGGGGTTGAATAGCAATCAGCCCCAGCATTTT,CASSPGQGLNSNQPQHF
few,NA,TRBJ2-6,TRBV20-1,TGCAGTGCTAGGGGGGGGGGGCAGACCTCCTCTGGGGCCAACGTCCTGACTTTC,CSARGGGQTSSGANVLTF
many,TRBD2,TRBJ2-7,TRBV5-1,TGCGCCAGCAGCTTTAAGGCGGGGGTCTACTACGAGCAGTACTTC,CASSFKAGVYYEQYF
many,NA,TRBJ2-3,TRBV6-1,TGTGCCAGCAGAGTGGTCACAGATACGCAGTATTTT,CASRVVTDTQYF
NA,TRBD1,TRBJ2-7,TRBV25-1,TGTGCCAGCAGTGATGGGACAGCGAAAAGATTTTACGAGCAGTACTTC,CASSDGTAKRFYEQYF
many,NA,TRBJ2-7,TRBV9,TGTGCCAGCAGCGAAGACGGGAATCTCTCCGGGGAGCAGTACTTC,CASSEDGNLSGEQYF
many,TRBD2,TRBJ2-7,TRBV28,TGTGCCAGCAGTCTCGGGAGGGCCTCCCACGAGCAGTACTTC,CASSLGRASHEQYF
NA,NA,TRBJ1-4,TRBV10-3,TGTGCCATCAGTGAAGTCGATGAAAAACTGTTTTTT,CAISEVDEKLFF
NA,NA,TRBJ1-5,TRBV15,TGTGCCACCAGCAGAGATCAACCTCTACTCATAGGGCGTCAGCCCCAGCATTTT,CATSRDQPLLIGRQPQHF
NA,NA,TRBJ1-1,TRBV7-8,TGTGCCAGCAGCTTATTGAACACTGAAGCTTCCTTT,CASSLLNTEASF
many,NA,TRBJ1-5,TRBV20-1,TGCAGTGCTAAAGTAGGGACGGTGAGGACGCCCCAGCATTTT,CSAKVGTVRTPQHF
many,TRBD1,TRBJ2-7,TRBV3-1,TGTGCCAGCAGCCAAGAAATGCGGACAGGGGGCTACTCCTACGAGCAGTACTTC,CASSQEMRTGGYSYEQYF
NA,TRBD2,TRBJ2-5,TRBV9,TGTGCCAGCAGCGTCTCCGACTTAGCGGGAGGTCGAGAGACCCAGTACTTC,CASSVSDLAGGRETQYF
many,NA,TRBJ1-1,TRBV6-5,TGTGCCAGCAGTTACTACGCTCGGGGGAACACTGAAGCTTTCTTT,CASSYYARGNTEAFF
NA,NA,TRBJ1-5,TRBV9,TGTGCCAGCGGAGGACTGACCAATCAGCCCCAGCATTTT,CASGGLTNQPQHF
few,NA,TRBJ1-2,TRBV4-1,TGCGCCAGCAGCACCCCGGGGCGGGTCAGGGGATATGGCTACACCTTC,CASSTPGRVRGYGYTF
many,TRBD2,TRBJ2-2,TRBV20-1,TGCAGTGCTGGGACTAGCGGGCGCACCGGGGAGCTGTTTTTT,CSAGTSGRTGELFF
many,TRBD2,TRBJ2-3,TRBV28,TGTGCCAGCAGTCTAGGACTAGCGGGAGATCCAGATACGCAGTATTTT,CASSLGLAGDPDTQYF
NA,TRBD2,TRBJ2-3,TRBV7-2,TGTGCCAGCAGCTCAGCGGGAGTCGTTGTGGATACGCAGTATTTT,CASSSAGVVVDTQYF
many,NA,TRBJ1-1,TRBV7-3,TGTGCCAGCAGCCAAAGGGGAGGACACCCGAACACTGAAGCTTTCTTT,CASSQRGGHPNTEAFF
few,TRBD1,TRBJ2-2,TRBV7-9,TGTGCCAGCAGCTACGGACAGGGGGTAAACACCGGGGAGCTGTTTTTT,CASSYGQGVNTGELFF
NA,NA,TRBJ1-2,TRBV11-2,TGTGCCAGCAGCTCTTTAAGGGAGGATATGGGCTATGGCTACACCTTC,CASSSLREDMGYGYTF
many,NA,TRBJ2-1,TRBV27,TGTGCCAGCAGTTCCGGGACTGCCAGCTACAATGAGCAGTTCTTC,CASSSGTASYNEQFF
NA,NA,TRBJ2-7,TRBV5-1,TGCGCCAGCAGCTTGAATAGTGAGCAGTACTTC,CASSLNSEQYF
many,NA,TRBJ1-1,TRBV7-9,TGTGCCAGCAGCCGAGGGGCAGGGAACACTGAAGCTTTCTTT,CASSRGAGNTEAFF
many,NA,TRBJ2-7,TRBV11-2,TGTGCCAGCAGCTTAAGCGGTTACTACGAGCAGTACTTC,CASSLSGYYEQYF
few,TRBD2,TRBJ2-1,TRBV29-1,TGCAGCGTTCAGCGGGAGGTTGAGCAGTTCTTC,CSVQREVEQFF
many,NA,TRBJ1-1,TRBV29-1,TGCAGCGTTGACGGCAGGGTCACTGAAGCTTTCTTT,CSVDGRVTEAFF
NA,NA,TRBJ2-3,TRBV7-3,TGTGCCAGCAGCCCCTCTTATAGCACGGATACGCAGTATTTT,CASSPSYSTDTQYF
few,NA,TRBJ2-2,TRBV20-1,TGCAGTGCTGCGAGGGGCGCATTGACCGGGGAGCTGTTTTTT,CSAARGALTGELFF
many,TRBD2,TRBJ2-1,TRBV12-3/TRBV12-4,TGTGCCAGCACCCCCTCTAGCGGGAGCAATGAGCAGTTCTTC,CASTPSSGSNEQFF
many,TRBD2,TRBJ2-1,TRBV6-5,TGTGCCAGCAGTTTACTAGCGGGAGGGGGTGAGCAGTTCTTC,CASSLLAGGGEQFF
many,NA,TRBJ1-1,TRBV19,TGTGCCAGTTGGTTGGGAGGGAACACTGAAGCTTTCTTT,CASWLGGNTEAFF
many,TRBD1,TRBJ2-7,TRBV12-3/TRBV12-4,TGTGCCAGCAGCCCATCTCGGGACAGGGCTTACGAGCAGTACTTC,CASSPSRDRAYEQYF
many,TRBD1,TRBJ2-2,TRBV11-2,TGTGCCAGCAGCCTGAGGACAGGGATGAACACCGGGGAGCTGTTTTTT,CASSLRTGMNTGELFF
few,NA,TRBJ2-5,TRBV7-2,TGTGCCAGCAGCTTAGGCCCTCTGGGGCGACAAGAGACCCAGTACTTC,CASSLGPLGRQETQYF